This TCR beta chain derives from a study of blood T cell repertoires in COVID-19. The protocol was immunoSEQ multiplex PCR, while the TCRdb copy is restricted to in-frame clones and leaves out a portion. The sample holds 350,000 or so clones, around 90% seen once. V was cut by 7 bases and J by 2 bases, with 17 bases left in between. The CDR3 length is 14 residues. Looked up from germline, CDR1 is SQVTM and CDR2 is ANQGSEA. The sequencing input was peripheral blood. The source of this sequence is a woman in her sixties or seventies with COVID-19, enrolled during active disease. This chain links TRBV29-1 with TRBJ1-1, with D possibly being TRBD1 (5 bases). The CDR3 nucleotides are TGCAGCGCTCAGGGCCATAGGTTTAACACTGAAGCTTTCTTT. This codes for CSAQGHRFNTEAFF.